This T cell receptor (beta chain) is from a study of breast tumors, draining lymph nodes, adjacent tissues. TCRdb reanalysed the multiplex PCR reads using MiXCR and keeps one entry per CDR3 protein. Among around 13,000 distinct CDR3 sequences listed, approximately 46% were seen once. Study conclusions and caveats: Compared with lymph nodes, tumors were less diverse; compared with nontumor tissue, more. Most tumor T cells seemingly derive from lymph node, then expand in tumor.

As for this clonotype: Antigen unknown.

In germline, CDR1 is MRHNA, CDR2 SNTAGT. This CDR3 has 17 amino acids. The V segment lost 5 bases and the J segment 2 bases; nucleotides outside the gene matches: 11. The sample taken for sequencing was tumor-adjacent breast tissue. This receptor was obtained from a female donor with breast cancer. Some clones in this sample may be carry-over from other donors' samples. The chain is built from TRBV6-4 and TRBJ1-2; 10 positions match TRBD1. DNA for the CDR3: TGTGCCAGCAGTCTACACCGACAGGGGGCAGGAAACTATGGCTACACCTTC. It encodes CASSLHRQGAGNYGYTF.